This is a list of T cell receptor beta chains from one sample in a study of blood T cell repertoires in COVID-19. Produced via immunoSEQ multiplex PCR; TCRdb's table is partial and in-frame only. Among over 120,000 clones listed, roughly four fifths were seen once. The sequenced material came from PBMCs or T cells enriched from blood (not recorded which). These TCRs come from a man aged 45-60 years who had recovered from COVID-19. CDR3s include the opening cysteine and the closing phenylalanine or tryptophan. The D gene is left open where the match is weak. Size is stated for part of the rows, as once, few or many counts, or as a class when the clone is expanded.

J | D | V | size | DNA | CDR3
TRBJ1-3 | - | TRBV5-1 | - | TGCGCCAGCAGCTCACAGACCCTCATGGACACCATATATTTT | CASSSQTLMDTIYF
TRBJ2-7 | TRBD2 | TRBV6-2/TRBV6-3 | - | TGTGCCAGCAGTTCTTCCCCCTCCGGGGGGGGCGAGCAGTACTTC | CASSSSPSGGGEQYF
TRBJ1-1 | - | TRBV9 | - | TGTGCCAGCAGCGTAGAGAGGAACACTGAAGCTTTCTTT | CASSVERNTEAFF
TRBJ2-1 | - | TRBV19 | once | TGTGCCAGTAGTAACAGTAATGAGCAGTTCTTC | CASSNSNEQFF
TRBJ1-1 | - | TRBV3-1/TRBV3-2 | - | TGTGCCAGCAGCTTCCGCAGTGCTGAAGCTTTCTTT | CASSFRSAEAFF
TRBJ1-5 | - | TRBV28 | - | TGTGCCAGCAGTTTAACGAGGGCCGGGGAGCCCCAGCATTTT | CASSLTRAGEPQHF
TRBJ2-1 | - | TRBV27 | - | TGTGCCAGCAGTTTCGGTACAGGGCTCTACAATGAGCAGTTCTTC | CASSFGTGLYNEQFF
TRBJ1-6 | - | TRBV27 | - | TGTGCCAGCAGTGCATTTATTGGGCATACCAATTCACCCCTCCACTTT | CASSAFIGHTNSPLHF
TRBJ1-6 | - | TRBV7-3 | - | TGTGCCAGCTCACAGAATAATTCACCCCTCCACTTT | CASSQNNSPLHF
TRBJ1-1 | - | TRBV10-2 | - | TGCGCCAGCAGTGAGACGCAGACAGGCCCGAACGCTGAAGCTTTCTTT | CASSETQTGPNAEAFF
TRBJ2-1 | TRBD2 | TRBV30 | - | TGTGCCTGGAGAGGGCTAGCGGGGGGCCTCGGGCAGTTCTTC | CAWRGLAGGLGQFF
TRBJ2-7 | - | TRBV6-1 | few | TGTGCCAGCAGTGAAGGTCCAGGGCCCACCTACGAGCAGTACTTC | CASSEGPGPTYEQYF
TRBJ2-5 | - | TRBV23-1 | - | TGCGCCAGCAGTGAATCCTGGGCTCCTCGACCTGGGGAGACCCAGTACTTC | CASSESWAPRPGETQYF
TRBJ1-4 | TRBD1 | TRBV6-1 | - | TGTGCCAGCAGTGAAGGACAGGGGAGCAGGGAAAAACTGTTTTTT | CASSEGQGSREKLFF
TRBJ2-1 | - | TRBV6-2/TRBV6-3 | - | TGTGCCAGCAGTTATGGTAGTGAGCAGTTCTTC | CASSYGSEQFF
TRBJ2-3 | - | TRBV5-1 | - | TGCGCCAGCAGCTTGGCCACAGGAACAGATACGCAGTATTTT | CASSLATGTDTQYF
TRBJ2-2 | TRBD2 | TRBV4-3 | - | TGCGCCAGCAGCCAAGAAGGGTGGCTAGCGGGGGTGGGGGAGCTGTTTTTT | CASSQEGWLAGVGELFF
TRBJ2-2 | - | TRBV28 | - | TGTGCCAGCAGGCGTAACAGGGTGGCCGGGGAGCTGTTTTTT | CASRRNRVAGELFF
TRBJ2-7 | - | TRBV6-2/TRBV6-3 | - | TGTGCCAGCAGTTATTTACAGGCTCCCGAGCAGTACTTC | CASSYLQAPEQYF
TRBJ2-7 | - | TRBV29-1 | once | TGCAGCGTTGTTACGGGGGTCAGCTACGAGCAGTACTTC | CSVVTGVSYEQYF
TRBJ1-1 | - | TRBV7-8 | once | TGTGCCAGCAGCCAGGACAGAATCGCTGAAGCTTTCTTT | CASSQDRIAEAFF
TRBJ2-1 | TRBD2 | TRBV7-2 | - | TGTGCCAGCAGCTTCGGCGGGGGAGTGGATGAGCAGTTCTTC | CASSFGGGVDEQFF
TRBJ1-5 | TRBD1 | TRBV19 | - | TGTGCCAGTAGTACGGGACAGGGCGGGGGTCAGCCCCAGCATTTT | CASSTGQGGGQPQHF
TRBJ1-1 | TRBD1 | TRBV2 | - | TGTGCCAGCAGTCCGACAGGGCACACTGAAGCTTTCTTT | CASSPTGHTEAFF
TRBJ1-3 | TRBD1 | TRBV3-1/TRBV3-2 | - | TGTGCCAGCAGCAGTTATCTCAAAACAGGGGGTGCTGGAAACACCATATATTTT | CASSSYLKTGGAGNTIYF
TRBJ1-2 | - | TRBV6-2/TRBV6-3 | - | TGTGCCAGCAGTACCTCCCCCGCTGGTCGAGAAGGCTACACCTTC | CASSTSPAGREGYTF
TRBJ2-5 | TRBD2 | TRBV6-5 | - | TGTGCCAGCAGCTACTCCGGACTAGTCGTGGAGACCCAGTACTTC | CASSYSGLVVETQYF
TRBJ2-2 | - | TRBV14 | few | TGTGCCAGCAGCCAAGATCGGAGCAGGGCATTCACCGGGGAGCTGTTTTTT | CASSQDRSRAFTGELFF
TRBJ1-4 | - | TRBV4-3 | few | TGCGCCAGCAGCCAAGACTTGACTAACGGAAAACTGTTTTTT | CASSQDLTNGKLFF
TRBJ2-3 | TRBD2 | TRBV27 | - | TGTGCCAGCACTAAATGGGCTAGCGGGGGTCGGGCGGATACGCAGTATTTT | CASTKWASGGRADTQYF
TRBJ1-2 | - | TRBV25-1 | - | TGTGCCAGCAGTGGGGGGCCTATGTTCGGCTACACCTTC | CASSGGPMFGYTF
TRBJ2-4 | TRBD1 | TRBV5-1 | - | TGCGCCAGCAGCTTGGGTGAGGACAGGGACTCCAAAAACATTCAGTACTTC | CASSLGEDRDSKNIQYF
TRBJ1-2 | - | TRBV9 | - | TGTGCCAGCAGCGCCCACAGGGCCCTCTATGGCTACACCTTC | CASSAHRALYGYTF